This T cell receptor beta chain was identified in a study of radiotherapy plus CTLA-4 blockade in lung cancer. In the study overall: In approximately 17% of patients, objective responses were seen; around 31% had disease control.

Findings of the study overall: Best predicting response, reportedly, were early blood T cell clone dynamics, with interferon-beta. Tumor-derived TCR clones expanded in blood after radiotherapy plus ipilimumab.

As for this clone: Its antigen is unknown.

Here immunoSEQ multiplex PCR was the method, and the copy in TCRdb shows in-frame clones only, minus some. Among about 15,000 clones, approximately 87% were seen once, and the ten largest hold roughly 14%. Lung cancer patients with chemo-refractory metastatic non-small-cell disease were given focal radiation plus CTLA-4 blockade with ipilimumab. The CDR3 totals 18 residues. J lost 5 bases, V lost 5 bases, and 16 bases had no gene match. Germline CDR1 and CDR2: SGHAT and FQNNGV. The chain recombines TRBV11-2 with TRBJ2-7; 12 bases align to TRBD2. The TCR comes from a human donor with non-small cell lung cancer that progressed on radiotherapy plus ipilimumab. Some clones in this sample may be carry-over from other donors' samples. The sample here was peripheral blood, taken from a patient treated with radiotherapy plus ipilimumab. CDR3 sequence (DNA): TGTGCCAGCAGCCACCGGACTAGCGGGAACTCTAATAGGGACGAGCAGTACTTC. It is translated as CASSHRTSGNSNRDEQYF.